The clone carrying this TCR beta chain was counted between two and nine times. Its target is not known. The junction shows a germline mismatch at one end, possibly a read error. This table comes from immunoSEQ multiplex PCR, and its TCRdb copy is limited to in-frame clones, with some not included. Of 65,000 to 85,000 clones in the sample, just under 95% were seen once. This entry comes from a study of lymphopenia after photon versus proton radiotherapy. Study results and caveats: Photon-treated patients lost naive T cells and TCR diversity; proton-treated stayed stable. Better survival with proton therapy was suggested as possible, not demonstrated. After lymphocyte nadir, photon-treated repertoires showed oligoclonal expansion, especially CD8+ Temra. In patients who died, overall survival fell as post-nadir TCR diversity dropped more.

CDR3 length: 12 amino acids. The V gene's germline CDR1 is SEHNR and CDR2 FQNEAQ (reference sequence). The chain employs TRBV7-9 and TRBJ2-5; tentative D call: TRBD1 (6 bases). Sequences were derived from peripheral blood, sampled from a patient treated with photon-based radiotherapy. The TCR was taken from a woman in her 40s with cholangiocarcinoma. The CDR3 loop is CASSSGTLGHHF. The DNA of the CDR3 is TGTGCCAGCAGCTCAGGGACGCTGGGACATCACTTC.